These 20 T cell receptor beta chains were sequenced from one sample in a study of shared clonotypes between healthy human individuals. Profiled with immunoSEQ multiplex PCR; TCRdb holds only in-frame clones, not every one. The sample yields roughly 850,000 clones, about 96% seen once. CD45RO-negative, CCR7-selected cells formed the naive CD8 fraction, which excluded terminally differentiated effector memory CD45RA+ cells. Sequencing was done on a sample of naive CD8+ T cells sorted from blood. Every receptor here comes from a man aged 30-40 years in good health.

V is TRBV19 and J is TRBJ2-5, with 12 bases fitting TRBD2. J was trimmed by 8 bases and V by 1 base; bases with no gene match: 8. CDR1 is LNHDA and CDR2 is SQIVND in the germline V gene (reference sequence). CDR3 length: 16 residues. The CDR3 DNA follows: TGTGCCAGTAGTATAGTTCCTGAGACTAGCGGGAGCACCCAGTACTTC. This codes for CASSIVPETSGSTQYF.

V gene TRBV7-9 combines with J gene TRBJ2-7, with D possibly TRBD2 on 5 matching bases. Germline CDR1 reads SEHNR; CDR2 reads FQNEAQ (reference sequence). The CDR3 runs to 13 residues. Trimming left V 5 bases short and J 7 bases short, with 15 bases between. Here the CDR3 reads CASSPPSAGEQYF. For the CDR3, the DNA is TGTGCCAGCAGCCCTCCGAGCGCGGGTGAGCAGTACTTC.

The rearrangement uses TRBV19 and TRBJ2-1, with D unclear. V lost 3 bases and J lost 7, with 7 bases in between. The V gene's germline CDR1 is LNHDA and CDR2 SQIVND (reference sequence). The CDR3 spans 12 residues. CDR3 nucleotide sequence: TGTGCCAGTAGTATGGGTCGTAATGAGCAGTTCTTC. Translating it yields CASSMGRNEQFF.

A remark on this clone: The sample contains more than one DNA sequence encoding this CDR3. V gene TRBV27 combines with J gene TRBJ2-1; the D call may be TRBD1 or TRBD2 (5 bases each). The CDR3 totals 13 residues. V was shortened by 4 bases and J by 4 bases, with 8 bases between the two germline ends. The germline CDR1 and CDR2 sequences are MNHEY and SMNVEV (reference sequence). The CDR3 loop reads CASSSGTYNEQFF. The CDR3 DNA reads as TGTGCCAGCAGTTCCGGGACGTACAATGAGCAGTTCTTC.

J is TRBJ2-7 and V is TRBV30; D remains unclear. Germline V lookup: CDR1 GTSNPN, CDR2 SVGIG (reference sequence). The V and J ends lost 3 bases and 0 bases respectively, with 3 bases between them. This CDR3 region has 11 residues. The CDR3 bases are TGTGCCTGGAGCCCCTCCTACGAGCAGTACTTC. It is translated as CAWSPSYEQYF.

This sequence joins TRBV2 and TRBJ2-7; 7 bases are shared with TRBD2. V trimming: 8 bases; J trimming: 1 base; junction bases outside the gene matches: 2. Germline V gene sequence: CDR1 SNHLY, CDR2 FYNNEI. The CDR3 spans 12 residues. The CDR3, as DNA: TGTGCCAGCGGGGAGGGTTCCTACGAGCAGTACTTC. It is translated as CASGEGSYEQYF.

V gene TRBV27 combines with J gene TRBJ2-3; TRBD2 might be the D (5 bases). This CDR3 contains 13 residues. Trimming left V 6 bases short and J 2 bases short, with 9 bases between. The V gene's germline CDR1 is MNHEY and CDR2 SMNVEV (reference sequence). The CDR3 sequence: CASRPGYTDTQYF. CDR3 sequence (DNA): TGTGCCAGCAGACCGGGGTACACAGATACGCAGTATTTT.

This clone was detected only once. The chain combines TRBV7-9 with TRBJ2-3; 8 bases line up with TRBD2. Per germline, CDR1 SEHNR and CDR2 FQNEAQ (reference sequence). CDR3 length equals 15 residues. The V gene end was trimmed by 5 bases and the J gene end by 2 bases; junction bases not matched to a gene: 6. This CDR3 is CASSGPGRDTDTQYF. DNA for the CDR3: TGTGCCAGCAGCGGACCCGGGAGGGACACAGATACGCAGTATTTT. The full variable domain, completed using reference TRBV7-9 and TRBJ2-3, is DTGVSQNPRHKITKRGQNVTFRCDPISEHNRLYWYRQTLGQGPEFLTYFQNEAQLEKSRLLSDRFSAERPKGSFSTLEIQRTEQGDSAMYLCASSGPGRDTDTQYFGPGTRLTVL.

This chain uses TRBV28 with TRBJ2-1, with 7 positions matching TRBD2. Germline trimming cut 3 bases from V and 10 bases from J; bases unmatched to any gene: 9. Germline V gives CDR1 MDHEN, CDR2 SYDVKM. This CDR3 has 14 amino acids. The CDR3 DNA reads TGTGCCAGCAGTTTCGAGCGGGACGGGACGGAGCAGTTCTTC. Amino acid sequence: CASSFERDGTEQFF.

This clone occurred once. The chain carries TRBV10-3 and TRBJ1-5; no reliable D call. Trimming shortened V by 8 bases and J by 5 bases, and 7 bases separated the two germline ends. This CDR3 has 11 amino acids. Germline-derived CDR1 and CDR2 are ENHRY and SYGVKD. CDR3 sequence (DNA): TGTGCCATCGGGGAGTATCAGCCCCAGCATTTT. Translated: CAIGEYQPQHF.

V gene TRBV19 combines with J gene TRBJ2-5; 7 bases line up with TRBD2. The CDR3 length is 17 residues. From germline, CDR1 is LNHDA and CDR2 SQIVND (reference sequence). Trimming at V came to 3 bases and at J to 4 bases, leaving 14 bases not matched to a gene. CDR3 loop: CASSIMWASGTAETQYF. The CDR3 DNA reads TGTGCCAGTAGTATTATGTGGGCGAGCGGGACGGCAGAGACCCAGTACTTC.

This clone was seen just once. Additional DNA sequences in this sample encode the identical CDR3. The chain is built from TRBV11-2 and TRBJ1-1; 8 positions match TRBD1. CDR3 length: 14 residues. V gave up 1 base and J gave up 3 bases; unmatched junction bases: 1. From germline, CDR1 is SGHAT and CDR2 FQNNGV. The CDR3 DNA reads TGTGCCAGCAGCTTAGGACAGGGGTACACTGAAGCTTTCTTT. This translates into CASSLGQGYTEAFF. The whole variable domain, filled in from reference TRBV11-2 and TRBJ1-1, reads EAGVAQSPRYKIIEKRQSVAFWCNPISGHATLYWYQQILGQGPKLLIQFQNNGVVDDSQLPKDRFSAERLKGVDSTLKIQPAKLEDSAVYLCASSLGQGYTEAFFGQGTRLTVV.

A note on this clone: Other DNA variants within this sample encode the same CDR3. The genes are TRBV11-2 and TRBJ2-7; no definite D call. With 1 base removed from V and 6 bases from J, the gap between germline ends came to 7 bases. The germline V gene encodes CDR1 SGHAT and CDR2 FQNNGV. The CDR3 spans 12 residues. The CDR3 is CASSLGGGEQYF. Here the CDR3 DNA reads TGTGCCAGCAGCTTAGGAGGCGGCGAGCAGTACTTC.

The chain is built from TRBV7-9 and TRBJ1-1; the match to TRBD1 covers 7 bases. Unmatched junction bases numbered 6, after V lost 2 bases and J lost 0 bases. There are 16 residues in the CDR3. Looked up from germline, CDR1 is SEHNR and CDR2 is FQNEAQ (reference sequence). In DNA form, the CDR3 reads TGTGCCAGCAGCTTAACCGGGACAGCTATGAACACTGAAGCTTTCTTT. This encodes CASSLTGTAMNTEAFF.

The chain links TRBV29-1 to TRBJ2-7; weak D call: TRBD1 (6 bases). Deletions cut 2 bases from V and 2 bases from J, with 16 bases between. CDR1 is SQVTM and CDR2 is ANQGSEA in the germline V gene. The CDR3 is 15 amino acids. DNA for the CDR3: TGCAGCGTTGAACTCGCGTCAGGGGTCACCTACGAGCAGTACTTC. This encodes CSVELASGVTYEQYF.

The gene calls are TRBV27 and TRBJ2-3; the match to TRBD2 covers 8 bases. The V gene's germline CDR1 is MNHEY and CDR2 SMNVEV (reference sequence). Trimming at V came to 6 bases and at J to 6 bases, leaving 5 bases not matched to a gene. The CDR3 has 13 residues. The CDR3 reads CASRNRGGDTQYF. The CDR3 DNA sequence: TGTGCCAGCAGAAACCGGGGGGGGGATACGCAGTATTTT.

This chain uses TRBV7-9 with TRBJ2-7, with 11 bases fitting TRBD2. There are 16 residues in the CDR3. Germline V gene data show CDR1 as SEHNR and CDR2 as FQNEAQ (reference sequence). The J segment lost 5 bases and the V segment lost 6 bases, leaving 12 bases of the junction unmatched. DNA of the CDR3: TGTGCCAGCAGGCACACAACTAGCGGGAGTTTCCACGAGCAGTACTTC. It specifies CASRHTTSGSFHEQYF. The whole variable domain, remainder taken from reference TRBV7-9 and TRBJ2-7, is DTGVSQNPRHKITKRGQNVTFRCDPISEHNRLYWYRQTLGQGPEFLTYFQNEAQLEKSRLLSDRFSAERPKGSFSTLEIQRTEQGDSAMYLCASRHTTSGSFHEQYFGPGTRLTVT.

The chain carries TRBV27 and TRBJ2-7, with no clear D. V shed 6 bases and J shed 1 base, with 16 bases lying between them. Germline V gene lookup returns CDR1 MNHEY and CDR2 SMNVEV (reference sequence). The CDR3 is 15 residues long. The CDR3 DNA reads TGTGCCAGCAGACTTTTCCCATGGGGTTCCTACGAGCAGTACTTC. Residues: CASRLFPWGSYEQYF.

The chain carries TRBV5-1 and TRBJ2-7; 9 positions agree with TRBD1. The CDR3 sequence is 14 residues long. The V segment lost 4 bases and the J segment 3 bases; nucleotides outside the gene matches: 5. Germline V CDR1 and CDR2: SGHRS, YFSETQ. The CDR3 protein is CASSLLGQGYEQYF. In nucleotides, the CDR3 is TGCGCCAGCAGCCTCTTGGGACAGGGCTACGAGCAGTACTTC.

This chain connects TRBV5-1 to TRBJ2-1, with D possibly matching TRBD2 (5 bases). Germline V gives CDR1 SGHRS, CDR2 YFSETQ. CDR3 length equals 13 residues. V lost 3 bases, J lost 6 bases, and 10 bases lay in between. The chain's CDR3 is CASSSGFSNEQFF. CDR3 in DNA: TGCGCCAGCAGCTCGGGGTTCTCCAATGAGCAGTTCTTC.